The entry below gives a single T cell receptor beta chain sequence along with its context. The table came from immunoSEQ multiplex PCR; TCRdb's copy has only in-frame clones and leaves some out. The data hold 450,000 to 700,000 clones, with around 95% observed a single time. CD8 cells classed as naive were CD45RO-negative and positively selected for CCR7, excluding terminally differentiated effector memory CD45RA+ cells. Trimming took 0 bases from V and 0 from J; bases not matched to a gene: 2. Germline values: CDR1 MNHEY, CDR2 SVGAGI. The CDR3 covers 16 residues. The data derive from a study of shared clonotypes between healthy human individuals.

This receptor was taken from a woman under 40 in good health. The V and J genes are TRBV6-5 and TRBJ2-1; TRBD2 agrees at 7 bases. The sequenced sample was naive CD8+ T cells sorted from blood. CDR3 in DNA: TGTGCCAGCAGTTACTCTAGCGGGTACTCCTACAATGAGCAGTTCTTC. Protein product: CASSYSSGYSYNEQFF.